These 26 T cell receptor beta chains were all obtained from the same sample, sequenced in a study of PD-L1 blockade in urothelial cancer. TCRdb's table, derived via immunoSEQ multiplex PCR, lists solely in-frame clones and lacks some. Seen here are about 24,000 clones, around nine tenths observed once, and the top ten hold approximately 3%. Material: PBMCs, obtained around atezolizumab (anti-PD-L1) treatment. The receptors were gathered from a man aged 50-60 years with urothelial cancer.

This chain connects TRBV2 to TRBJ2-5; 7 positions match TRBD1. The germline gives CDR1 SNHLY, CDR2 FYNNEI. The CDR3 spans 15 residues. The V segment lost 5 bases and the J segment 1 base; nucleotides outside the gene matches: 7. The CDR3 loop is CASSRQGSIQETQYF. CDR3 DNA sequence: TGTGCCAGCAGTCGACAGGGCTCTATCCAAGAGACCCAGTACTTC.

The CDR3 DNA sequence: TGTGCCAGTACCGGGACATCCTACATGAACACTGAAGCTTTCTTT. Encoded protein: CASTGTSYMNTEAFF. V usage is TRBV25-1 and J usage is TRBJ1-1, with a tentative D call TRBD1 (6 bases). The CDR3 extends over 15 amino acids. CDR1 MGHDK and CDR2 SYGVNS come from the germline V gene. V was clipped by 9 bases and J by 0 bases, with 17 bases between them. Based on the CDR3 plus reference TRBV25-1 and TRBJ1-1, the full variable domain is EADIYQTPRYLVIGTGKKITLECSQTMGHDKMYWYQQDPGMELHLIHYSYGVNSTEKGDLSSESTVSRIRTEHFPLTLESARPSHTSQYLCASTGTSYMNTEAFFGQGTRLTVV.

The chain recombines TRBV30 with TRBJ2-7, with 10 positions matching TRBD1. The germline V gene encodes CDR1 GTSNPN and CDR2 SVGIG (reference sequence). The CDR3 sequence is 13 residues long. V trimming: 3 bases; J trimming: 7 bases; junction bases outside the gene matches: 6. The DNA of the CDR3 is TGTGCCTGGAGCCGACAGGGGGCTAGGGAGCAGTACTTC. Translating it yields CAWSRQGAREQYF.

The J gene is TRBJ2-5, the V gene TRBV7-9; D gene unclear. V dropped 5 bases and J dropped 0 bases, with 16 bases sitting between them. Germline V gives CDR1 SEHNR, CDR2 FQNEAQ (reference sequence). The CDR3 is 16 residues long. In DNA form, the CDR3 reads TGTGCCAGCAGCCCGGAGAGATGGCAGTACCAAGAGACCCAGTACTTC. Protein sequence: CASSPERWQYQETQYF.

The V call is TRBV2, the J call TRBJ1-3; 7 bases are a match to TRBD1. The V and J ends lost 2 bases and 0 bases, in that order; junction bases with no gene match: 10. Germline CDR1 and CDR2: SNHLY and FYNNEI. The CDR3 is 18 amino acids. CDR3 bases: TGTGCCAGCAGTGAATTCCTGATTGGGACAGACTCTGGAAACACCATATATTTT. Residues: CASSEFLIGTDSGNTIYF.

This clone was picked up a small number of times. The rearrangement uses TRBV30 and TRBJ1-5; 7 nucleotides line up with TRBD1. Germline CDR1 reads GTSNPN; CDR2 reads SVGIG (reference sequence). V lost 3 bases and J lost 0; bases outside the gene matches: 14. The CDR3 spans 18 residues. In DNA, the CDR3 is TGTGCCTGGAGGGGACAAGGGGGCCATAAATATAGCAATCAGCCCCAGCATTTT. This gives the protein CAWRGQGGHKYSNQPQHF.

V and J are TRBV27 and TRBJ2-1, with D maybe TRBD1 (6 bases). Looked up from germline, CDR1 is MNHEY and CDR2 is SMNVEV (reference sequence). V was shortened by 4 bases and J by 12 bases, with 22 bases between the two germline ends. This CDR3 has 15 residues. Written as DNA, the CDR3 is TGTGCCAGCAGTTCACCATTTAAGAGGACAGCCTGGCAGTTCTTC. Encoded protein: CASSSPFKRTAWQFF.

This clone was counted a few times. Here the CDR3 DNA reads TGTGCCAGCAGTGACTCGCGGGGGGGCTACAATGAGCAGTTCTTC. Translated, it gives CASSDSRGGYNEQFF. The genes are TRBV6-4 and TRBJ2-1, with 9 positions matching TRBD2. The V gene end was trimmed by 0 bases and the J gene end by 3 bases; junction bases not matched to a gene: 0. Germline V gene lookup returns CDR1 MRHNA and CDR2 SNTAGT. This CDR3 contains 15 residues.

CDR3 amino acids: CASSFYPGGTTTDTQYF. CDR3 nucleotides: TGCGCCAGCAGCTTTTACCCGGGGGGGACTACCACAGATACGCAGTATTTT. The chain joins TRBV5-1 to TRBJ2-3, with TRBD2 matching over 8 bases. The length of the CDR3 is 17 residues. The junction had 10 bases not matched to a gene; V was cut back by 2 bases and J by 2 bases. Germline V gene sequence: CDR1 SGHRS, CDR2 YFSETQ.

This chain links TRBV5-1 with TRBJ2-3; TRBD2 agrees at 7 bases. Germline-derived CDR1 and CDR2 are SGHRS and YFSETQ. This CDR3 spans 17 amino acids. The J segment lost 0 bases and the V segment lost 3 bases, leaving 10 bases of the junction unmatched. The CDR3 DNA reads TGCGCCAGCAGCTCGGGGTTAGCGGGCAAAAGCACAGATACGCAGTATTTT. Encoded protein: CASSSGLAGKSTDTQYF.

The rearrangement links TRBV5-6 to TRBJ1-5; D not certain. Trimming took 0 bases from V and 5 from J, leaving 3 bases between them. The CDR3 is 12 amino acids. The germline V gene has CDR1 SGHDT and CDR2 YYEEEE. CDR3: CASSLGDQPQHF. The CDR3 DNA sequence: TGTGCCAGCAGCTTGGGAGATCAGCCCCAGCATTTT.

This clone was seen only a few times. This sequence joins TRBV5-4 and TRBJ2-7; TRBD1 aligns across 7 bases. The germline CDR1 and CDR2 sequences are SGHNT and YYREEE (reference sequence). V lost 3 bases to trimming and J lost 5 bases; unmatched junction nucleotides: 8. CDR3 length: 14 amino acids. CDR3 residues: CASSSPGTGDEQYF. Here the CDR3 DNA reads TGTGCCAGCAGCTCCCCTGGTACAGGGGACGAGCAGTACTTC.

The chain carries TRBV6-5 and TRBJ2-1; 11 bases align to TRBD2. CDR1 is MNHEY, CDR2 SVGAGI, per germline. The trim removed 7 bases at V and 10 bases at J, leaving 6 bases unmatched. The CDR3 loop spans 13 amino acids. The CDR3 region is CASTGLAGGEQFF. The CDR3 DNA reads TGTGCCAGCACTGGACTAGCGGGCGGGGAGCAGTTCTTC.

This clone was detected only once. CDR3 coding DNA: TGTGCCAGCAGTTTAAGGTTGACAGGTCTGGACTCCGGCTACACCTTC. Amino acids: CASSLRLTGLDSGYTF. The chain is built from TRBV28 and TRBJ1-2; D may be TRBD1 (6 bases). This CDR3 is built from 16 residues. Trimming took off 2 bases at V and 8 bases at J, with 21 bases between the two ends. CDR1 and CDR2 from the germline V gene are MDHEN and SYDVKM.

The V gene is TRBV27, the J gene TRBJ2-7; 8 nucleotides match TRBD1. Germline assignment: CDR1 MNHEY and CDR2 SMNVEV (reference sequence). V lost 4 bases, J lost 3 bases, and 11 bases stayed unmatched. The CDR3 contains 16 residues. CDR3: CASSYSRGQGFYEQYF. The CDR3 DNA is TGTGCCAGCAGTTACTCAAGAGGACAGGGATTCTACGAGCAGTACTTC.

The genes are TRBV4-1 and TRBJ1-5; 7 nucleotides align to TRBD1. CDR3 length equals 15 residues. The J segment lost 0 bases and the V segment lost 4 bases, leaving 3 bases of the junction unmatched. From germline, CDR1 is MGHRA and CDR2 YSYEKL. The CDR3 nucleotides read TGCGCCAGCAGCCCAGCAGGGGGTAGCAATCAGCCCCAGCATTTT. Translated, it gives CASSPAGGSNQPQHF.

CDR3: CASRADRIFYEQYF. The CDR3 nucleotides are TGTGCCAGCAGAGCCGACAGAATTTTCTACGAGCAGTACTTC. The chain couples TRBV6-1 to TRBJ2-7, with D maybe TRBD1 (5 bases). Germline CDR1 and CDR2: MNHNS and SASEGT. V was shortened by 6 bases and J by 3 bases, with 15 bases between the two germline ends. This CDR3 is 14 amino acids long.

The chain is built from TRBV10-3 and TRBJ2-7; TRBD2 matches 9 bases. CDR3 length: 14 residues. J gave up 3 bases and V 6 bases, and 6 bases lay outside the gene matches. CDR1 is ENHRY and CDR2 is SYGVKD in the germline V gene. CDR3 protein: CAISRTSDYYEQYF. CDR3 nucleotides: TGTGCCATCAGCCGGACTAGCGATTACTACGAGCAGTACTTC.

The chain joins TRBV27 to TRBJ1-5; D is ambiguous. V gave up 10 bases and J gave up 7 bases, with 8 bases separating them. The V gene's germline CDR1 is MNHEY and CDR2 SMNVEV (reference sequence). The length of the CDR3 is 10 residues. CDR3 sequence (DNA): TGTGCCACCGTACGGCAGCCCCAGCATTTT. Translated: CATVRQPQHF.

The chain has TRBV7-9 and TRBJ1-4; 9 nucleotides match TRBD1. In germline, CDR1 is SEHNR, CDR2 FQNEAQ (reference sequence). The V segment lost 3 bases and the J segment 7 bases; nucleotides outside the gene matches: 3. The CDR3 consists of 14 residues. Here the CDR3 DNA reads TGTGCCAGCAGCTTGTTGACAGGGGGTGAAAAACTGTTTTTT. It translates to CASSLLTGGEKLFF.

CDR3: CATLAGEADTQYF. The CDR3 coding sequence is TGTGCCACCCTAGCGGGGGAGGCAGATACGCAGTATTTT. This chain joins TRBV10-3 and TRBJ2-3, with TRBD2 matching over 10 bases. CDR3 length equals 13 residues. CDR1 and CDR2 (germline): ENHRY, SYGVKD. Trimming cost V 10 bases and J 4 bases; bases outside gene matches: 5.

This chain connects TRBV18 to TRBJ1-5, with a possible D match to TRBD1 (5 bases). Per the germline V gene, CDR1 is KGHSH and CDR2 is LQKENI. V dropped 3 bases and J dropped 1 base, with 7 bases sitting between them. There are 14 residues in the CDR3. This chain's CDR3 is CASSPGGSNQPQHF. The CDR3 DNA reads as TGTGCCAGCTCACCGGGGGGGAGCAATCAGCCCCAGCATTTT.

The chain is built from TRBV30 and TRBJ1-5, with 9 bases lining up with TRBD1. Trimming took 2 bases from V and 0 from J; bases not matched to a gene: 8. CDR1 GTSNPN and CDR2 SVGIG come from the germline V gene (reference sequence). This CDR3 comprises 17 residues. The CDR3 nucleotides read TGTGCCTGGAGTTTCGGACAGGGGTCGTATAGCAATCAGCCCCAGCATTTT. Its protein product is CAWSFGQGSYSNQPQHF.

To note about this clone: Other DNA sequences from this sample encode an identical CDR3 as well. CDR3 nucleotides: TGTGCCAGCAGCAAAAACAGGGCTCTCCTCTCCTACGAGCAGTACTTC. This translates into CASSKNRALLSYEQYF. V is TRBV21-1 and J is TRBJ2-7; no DNA check was done on the table's D call, TRBD1. TRBV21-1 is flagged as a pseudogene. This CDR3 has 16 amino acids.

The V call is TRBV27, the J call TRBJ2-7; a weak D match, TRBD1 (5 bases). The V gene lost 5 bases and the J gene lost 2 bases, with 16 bases spanning the gap. From germline, CDR1 is MNHEY and CDR2 SMNVEV (reference sequence). The CDR3 loop spans 15 amino acids. CDR3 region: CASSPDPGLTYEQYF. CDR3 sequence (DNA): TGTGCCAGCAGTCCCGACCCAGGGTTGACCTACGAGCAGTACTTC.

The chain couples TRBV27 to TRBJ2-1; 9 bases are a match to TRBD2. The CDR3 length is 17 residues. V dropped 3 bases and J dropped 0; count of bases not matched to a gene: 6. From germline, CDR1 is MNHEY and CDR2 SMNVEV (reference sequence). CDR3 nucleotides: TGTGCCAGCAGTTTGTTCCTAGCGGGAACCTCCTACAATGAGCAGTTCTTC. Amino acid sequence: CASSLFLAGTSYNEQFF.